One T cell receptor beta chain is described in this entry. Other DNA sequences in the same sample also yield this CDR3. The sample is drawn from a study of Ad26.COV2.S vaccination and SARS-CoV-2 variants. V gave up 4 bases and J gave up 2 bases; unmatched junction bases: 4. Germline V gives CDR1 SEHNR, CDR2 FQNEAQ (reference sequence). CDR3 length equals 15 residues. Sequencing used immunoSEQ multiplex PCR; TCRdb keeps in-frame clones, though not all of them. The profile shows around 370,000 clones, approximately 90% of them singletons. The chain carries TRBV7-9 and TRBJ2-5, with TRBD1 matching 10 bases. The sequenced sample was peripheral blood, obtained after recovery from COVID-19. The TCR was taken from a human donor who had recovered from COVID-19. The CDR3 DNA reads TGTGCCAGCAGCTCCCGGGACAGGGGACAAGAGACCCAGTACTTC. Amino acid sequence: CASSSRDRGQETQYF.